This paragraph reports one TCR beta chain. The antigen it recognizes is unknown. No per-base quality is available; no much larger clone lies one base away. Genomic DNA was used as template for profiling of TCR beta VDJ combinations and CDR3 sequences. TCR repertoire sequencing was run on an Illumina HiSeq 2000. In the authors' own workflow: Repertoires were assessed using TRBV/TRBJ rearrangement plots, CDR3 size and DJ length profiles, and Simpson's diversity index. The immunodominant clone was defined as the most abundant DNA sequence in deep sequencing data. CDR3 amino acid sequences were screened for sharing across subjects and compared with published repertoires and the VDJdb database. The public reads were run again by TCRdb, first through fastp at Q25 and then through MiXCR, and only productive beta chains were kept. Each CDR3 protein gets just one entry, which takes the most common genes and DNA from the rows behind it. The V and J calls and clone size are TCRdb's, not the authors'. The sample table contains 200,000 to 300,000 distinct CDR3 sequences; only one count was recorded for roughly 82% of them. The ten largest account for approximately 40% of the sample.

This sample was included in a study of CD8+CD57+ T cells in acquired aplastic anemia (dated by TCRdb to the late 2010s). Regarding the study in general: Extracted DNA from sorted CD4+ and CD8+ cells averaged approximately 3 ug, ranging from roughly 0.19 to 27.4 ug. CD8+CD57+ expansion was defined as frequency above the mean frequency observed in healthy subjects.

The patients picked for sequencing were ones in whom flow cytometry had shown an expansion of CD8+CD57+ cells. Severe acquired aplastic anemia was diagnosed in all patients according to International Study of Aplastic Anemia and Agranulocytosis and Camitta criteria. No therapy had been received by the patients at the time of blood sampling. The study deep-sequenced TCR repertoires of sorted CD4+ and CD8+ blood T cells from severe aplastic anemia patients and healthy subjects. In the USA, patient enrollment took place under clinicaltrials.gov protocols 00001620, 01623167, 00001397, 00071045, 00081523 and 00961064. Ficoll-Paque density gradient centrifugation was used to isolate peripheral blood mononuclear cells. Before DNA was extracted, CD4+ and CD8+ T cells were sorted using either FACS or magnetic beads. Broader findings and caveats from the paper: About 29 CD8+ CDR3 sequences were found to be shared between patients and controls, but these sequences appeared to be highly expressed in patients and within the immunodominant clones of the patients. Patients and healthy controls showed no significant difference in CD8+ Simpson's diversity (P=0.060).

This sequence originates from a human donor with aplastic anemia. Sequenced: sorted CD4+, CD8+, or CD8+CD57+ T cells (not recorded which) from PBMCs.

Read as DNA, the sequence is TGTGCCAGCAGCTTGGGGGAGGGTAACTACGAGCAGTACTTC. Translated, it gives CASSLGEGNYEQYF. Recombination joined TRBV5-8 with TRBJ2-7, with 7 middle bases fitting TRBD2. The junction shows trimming of 0 bases on V and 3 bases on J, and the gene matches do not reach 3 bases of it. The CDR3 holds 14 amino acids from the cysteine to the phenylalanine. CDR3 DNA is the only sequence kept; it has 42 bases, read in frame from the first base. The germline V gene provides CDR1 SGHTS and CDR2 YDEGEE.